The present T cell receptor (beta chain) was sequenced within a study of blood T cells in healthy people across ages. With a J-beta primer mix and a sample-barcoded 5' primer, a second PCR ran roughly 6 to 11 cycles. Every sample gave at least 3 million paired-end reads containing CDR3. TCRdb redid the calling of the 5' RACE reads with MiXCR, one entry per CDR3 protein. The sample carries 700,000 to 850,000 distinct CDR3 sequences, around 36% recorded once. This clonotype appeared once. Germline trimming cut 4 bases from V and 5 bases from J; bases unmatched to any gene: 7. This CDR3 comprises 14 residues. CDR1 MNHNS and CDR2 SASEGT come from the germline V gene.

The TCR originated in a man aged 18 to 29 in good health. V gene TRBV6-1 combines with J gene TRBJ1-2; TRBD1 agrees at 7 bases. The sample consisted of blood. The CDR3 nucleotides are TGTGCCAGCAGTGTCTGGACAGGCTCTTATGGCTACACCTTC. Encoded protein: CASSVWTGSYGYTF.